The TCR beta chain under discussion was sequenced for a study of CD8 T cells in ankylosing spondylitis. V dropped 6 bases and J dropped 3; count of bases not matched to a gene: 7. Looked up from germline, CDR1 is MGHDK and CDR2 is SYGVNS. The CDR3 extends over 15 amino acids. Quantitative 5'-RACE with molecular barcodes produced the TCR beta libraries. TCRdb used MiXCR to reprocess the 5' RACE reads, holding one entry per CDR3 protein. The table records about 27,000 distinct CDR3 sequences, roughly 7.3% of them present only once. This sequence originates from a male donor with ankylosing spondylitis or in good health (not recorded which). The sample consisted of blood. The chain carries TRBV25-1 and TRBJ2-1; 8 nucleotides agree with TRBD2. The CDR3 DNA sequence: TGTGCCAGCAGGGCGGGAGGTAGTGGCTACAATGAGCAGTTCTTC. Protein sequence: CASRAGGSGYNEQFF.